Each of the 30 T cell receptor beta chains below was sequenced from the same sample in a study of CD8 T cells in Susac syndrome. Reverse transcription used roughly 0.5 to 1 ug RNA and random hexamers. MiXCR, applied by TCRdb to the immunoSEQ multiplex PCR reads, yields one record per CDR3 protein. The profile shows around 150,000 distinct CDR3 sequences, around 93% of them singletons. Sequenced sample: CD4+ T cells from PBMCs. The source of these receptors is a human donor in good health.

This clonotype was picked up one time. CDR3 amino acids: CASSVEMGGSYNEQFF. The DNA of the CDR3 is TGTGCCAGCAGCGTAGAAATGGGGGGCTCCTACAATGAGCAGTTCTTC. The chain uses TRBV9 and TRBJ2-1; possible D gene TRBD2, 6 bases. V was clipped by 0 bases and J by 0 bases, with 10 bases between them. There are 16 residues in the CDR3. Germline lookup yields CDR1 SGDLS and CDR2 YYNGEE. The variable domain in full, completed from reference TRBV9 and TRBJ2-1, reads DSGVTQTPKHLITATGQRVTLRCSPRSGDLSVYWYQQSLDQGLQFLIQYYNGEERAKGNILERFSAQQFPDLHSELNLSSLELGDSALYFCASSVEMGGSYNEQFFGPGTRLTVL.

This chain links TRBV3-1 with TRBJ1-2; D call uncertain. The germline V gene has CDR1 LGHDT and CDR2 YNNKEL (reference sequence). Trimming took 4 bases from V and 5 from J, leaving 14 bases between them. The CDR3 sequence is 14 residues long. The CDR3 bases are TGTGCCAGCAGCCTCTCCCCGGTGACTTATGGCTACACCTTC. Protein sequence: CASSLSPVTYGYTF.

This chain connects TRBV29-1 to TRBJ1-3, with D unresolved. This CDR3 region has 13 residues. V shed 8 bases and J shed 1 base, with 12 bases lying between them. CDR1 and CDR2 (germline): SQVTM, ANQGSEA. CDR3 protein: CSLRSLSGNTIYF. Written as DNA, the CDR3 is TGCAGCCTAAGATCTTTATCTGGAAACACCATATATTTT.

The V and J genes are TRBV6-2 or TRBV6-3 and TRBJ1-5; 9 nucleotides agree with TRBD1. The V segment lost 0 bases and the J segment 1 base; nucleotides outside the gene matches: 10. CDR3 length equals 19 residues. Germline V gene data show CDR1 as MNHEY and CDR2 as SVGEGT. The CDR3 sequence is CASSYSILADRGSNQPQHF. CDR3 sequence (DNA): TGTGCCAGCAGTTACTCGATATTGGCGGACAGGGGAAGCAATCAGCCCCAGCATTTT.

The chain carries TRBV3-1 and TRBJ2-2; perhaps TRBD1 as D (5 bases). Trimming took off 1 base at V and 6 bases at J, with 12 bases between the two ends. Germline V lookup: CDR1 LGHDT, CDR2 YNNKEL (reference sequence). The length of the CDR3 is 15 residues. The CDR3 DNA reads TGTGCCAGCAGCCAAGGAGCTAAAGGGGCCGGGGAGCTGTTTTTT. Encoded protein: CASSQGAKGAGELFF.

V is TRBV3-1 and J is TRBJ2-1; no firm D call. The germline gives CDR1 LGHDT, CDR2 YNNKEL (reference sequence). The CDR3 covers 15 residues. Trimming shortened V by 5 bases and J by 0 bases, and 11 bases separated the two germline ends. The CDR3 coding sequence is TGTGCCAGCAGCACACCACAAAGCTCCTACAATGAGCAGTTCTTC. Protein product: CASSTPQSSYNEQFF.

The CDR3 DNA reads as TGCGCCAGCAGCCGAATTGATATGGGTTTTTTGGGCAATCAGCCCCAGCATTTT. It encodes CASSRIDMGFLGNQPQHF. The chain has TRBV4-1 and TRBJ1-5; D is undetermined. Germline CDR1 reads MGHRA; CDR2 reads YSYEKL. CDR3 length: 18 amino acids. Trimming took 4 bases from V and 2 from J, leaving 21 bases between them.

The rearrangement uses TRBV24-1 and TRBJ2-3; D is perhaps TRBD2 (5 bases). Deletions cut 3 bases from V and 6 bases from J, with 18 bases between. The CDR3 has 16 residues. Germline CDR1 and CDR2: KGHDR and SFDVKD. CDR3 DNA sequence: TGTGCCACCAGTGATCAACCGGGGATAGCGAACGATACGCAGTATTTT. Translated: CATSDQPGIANDTQYF.

The CDR3 loop reads CSAYGTGGRGDTQYF. Here the CDR3 DNA reads TGCAGTGCCTATGGGACAGGGGGCCGGGGAGATACGCAGTATTTT. The chain carries TRBV20-1 and TRBJ2-3, with TRBD1 identical over 12 bases. The CDR3 runs to 15 residues. V lost 6 bases to trimming and J lost 5 bases; unmatched junction nucleotides: 9. The V gene's germline CDR1 is DFQATT and CDR2 SNEGSKA (reference sequence).

V usage is TRBV6-5 and J usage is TRBJ1-1; weak D call: TRBD1 (5 bases). V lost 4 bases and J lost 4, with 16 bases in between. The CDR3 extends over 15 amino acids. The germline gives CDR1 MNHEY, CDR2 SVGAGI. CDR3 in amino acids: CASSSEHRGVTEAFF. DNA for the CDR3: TGTGCCAGCAGTTCCGAACATCGGGGGGTCACTGAAGCTTTCTTT.

V usage is TRBV7-2 and J usage is TRBJ2-3, with a weak D call TRBD1 (6 bases). V lost 7 bases and J 1 base, leaving 18 bases between the germline ends. The CDR3 length is 16 residues. From germline, CDR1 is SGHTA and CDR2 FQGNSA. The CDR3 loop reads CASTQGSGRGTDTQYF. As DNA, the CDR3 is TGTGCCAGCACCCAGGGGTCGGGGCGTGGCACAGATACGCAGTATTTT.

CDR3 sequence reads: CSAPPAGAIDEKLFF. The CDR3 DNA reads as TGCAGTGCCCCCCCGGCGGGGGCGATTGATGAAAAACTGTTTTTT. The chain carries TRBV20-1 and TRBJ1-4; tentative D call: TRBD1 (6 bases). The ends were cut back, 6 bases at V and 6 bases at J, with 20 bases in the middle. CDR1 and CDR2 from the germline V gene are DFQATT and SNEGSKA (reference sequence). The CDR3 length is 15 residues.

This chain uses TRBV7-8 with TRBJ2-6; D is undetermined. The V gene's germline CDR1 is SGHVS and CDR2 FQNEAQ. The CDR3 has 14 residues. Trimming shortened V by 3 bases and J by 4 bases, and 7 bases separated the two germline ends. The CDR3 region has the DNA TGTGCCAGCAGCTTGGGGTGGGGGGCCAACGTCCTGACTTTC. It yields the protein CASSLGWGANVLTF.

This clonotype was seen only once. The rearrangement links TRBV15 to TRBJ2-5; D possibly corresponds to TRBD2 (6 bases). Germline CDR1 reads LNHNV; CDR2 reads YYDKDF (reference sequence). V gave up 6 bases and J gave up 1 base, with 9 bases separating them. The CDR3 is made up of 13 amino acids. The CDR3 loop reads CATRYGGQETQYF. The DNA of the CDR3 is TGTGCCACCAGATACGGGGGCCAAGAGACCCAGTACTTC.

This clonotype showed up just once. The gene calls are TRBV6-2 or TRBV6-3 and TRBJ1-1, with D tentatively TRBD1 (5 bases). CDR3 size: 15 residues. Germline CDR1 is MNHEY and CDR2 is SVGEGT. Trimming removed 4 bases from V and 1 base from J, with 13 bases in between. This chain's CDR3 is CASSFARVRNTEAFF. The CDR3 DNA reads TGTGCCAGCAGTTTCGCCAGGGTAAGGAACACTGAAGCTTTCTTT.

This rearrangement joins TRBV20-1 to TRBJ2-2; TRBD1 agrees at 8 bases. Per the germline V gene, CDR1 is DFQATT and CDR2 is SNEGSKA (reference sequence). After removal of 3 bases from V and 2 bases from J, the junction contained 5 bases not matched to a gene. CDR3 length equals 15 residues. Here the CDR3 DNA reads TGCAGTGCTAGTGCAGGGGGCCGAAACACCGGGGAGCTGTTTTTT. This codes for CSASAGGRNTGELFF.

The chain links TRBV6-1 to TRBJ2-7; possible D gene TRBD2, 7 bases. Per the germline V gene, CDR1 is MNHNS and CDR2 is SASEGT. V was shortened by 5 bases and J by 2 bases, with 13 bases between the two germline ends. CDR3 length: 14 amino acids. CDR3 bases: TGTGCCAGCAGTTCGAGGGGGGGTCCCTACGAGCAGTACTTC. Its translation: CASSSRGGPYEQYF.

The rearrangement joins TRBV29-1 to TRBJ2-3; D possibly corresponds to TRBD1 (6 bases). Trimming took 6 bases from V and 5 from J, leaving 15 bases between them. The V gene's germline CDR1 is SQVTM and CDR2 ANQGSEA. The CDR3 is 13 amino acids. The CDR3 bases are TGCAGCGTCACTCTAACAGGGCTAGATACGCAGTATTTT. It encodes CSVTLTGLDTQYF.

This rearrangement joins TRBV29-1 to TRBJ2-4, with a tentative D call TRBD1 (6 bases). Germline V gene data show CDR1 as SQVTM and CDR2 as ANQGSEA. The CDR3 totals 14 residues. The V end was cut by 6 bases, the J end by 1 base, with 13 bases between. The CDR3 DNA is TGCAGCGTCGGCGAGGGGGTGGCCAAAAACATTCAGTACTTC. Translated, it gives CSVGEGVAKNIQYF.

The genes are TRBV20-1 and TRBJ2-5; D gene uncertain. The germline CDR1 and CDR2 sequences are DFQATT and SNEGSKA (reference sequence). The V end lost 6 bases, the J end lost 1 base, and 12 bases lay between the germline ends. CDR3 length equals 13 residues. The CDR3 DNA sequence: TGCAGTGCCACCTGGGGTCTCCAAGAGACCCAGTACTTC. It is translated as CSATWGLQETQYF.

The CDR3 sequence: CSAQGQELAEAFF. The DNA of the CDR3 is TGCAGCGCCCAGGGACAGGAGCTGGCTGAAGCTTTCTTT. The J gene is TRBJ1-1, the V gene TRBV29-1; 8 nucleotides match TRBD1. Trimming cost V 7 bases and J 6 bases; bases outside gene matches: 10. The CDR3 length is 13 residues. Germline lookup yields CDR1 SQVTM and CDR2 ANQGSEA.

The rearrangement joins TRBV5-6 to TRBJ1-1; no firm D call. V lost 5 bases, J lost 0 bases, and 14 bases lay in between. This CDR3 has 15 amino acids. Germline V lookup: CDR1 SGHDT, CDR2 YYEEEE. This CDR3 is CASSPDYTLNTEAFF. The CDR3 DNA reads as TGTGCCAGCAGTCCGGATTACACCCTGAACACTGAAGCTTTCTTT.

The chain joins TRBV20-1 to TRBJ2-3, with 9 bases that match TRBD1. J gave up 3 bases and V 0 bases, and 4 bases lay outside the gene matches. Looked up from germline, CDR1 is DFQATT and CDR2 is SNEGSKA (reference sequence). CDR3 length: 15 amino acids. The CDR3: CSARDPGQGTDTQYF. The CDR3 DNA follows: TGCAGTGCTAGAGATCCGGGACAGGGAACAGATACGCAGTATTTT.

V is TRBV6-5 and J is TRBJ2-7; 7 bases match TRBD1. The germline CDR1 and CDR2 sequences are MNHEY and SVGAGI. The CDR3 sequence is 15 residues long. The V and J ends lost 6 bases and 2 bases, in that order; junction bases with no gene match: 10. The CDR3 here is CASSPGVQGAYEQYF. Here the CDR3 DNA reads TGTGCCAGCAGCCCAGGGGTCCAGGGGGCCTACGAGCAGTACTTC.

The CDR3 DNA sequence: TGCGCCAGCAGCTTTTCCGGGGACAGAGGGGAAGAGACCCAGTACTTC. Translation: CASSFSGDRGEETQYF. This sequence joins TRBV5-1 and TRBJ2-5; 7 nucleotides match TRBD1. The germline V gene encodes CDR1 SGHRS and CDR2 YFSETQ. The CDR3 runs to 16 residues. The V and J ends lost 2 bases and 3 bases, in that order; junction bases with no gene match: 10.

The chain carries TRBV29-1 and TRBJ2-7; D possibly corresponds to TRBD2 (6 bases). Germline CDR1 reads SQVTM; CDR2 reads ANQGSEA. This CDR3 spans 11 amino acids. The V gene lost 4 bases and the J gene lost 7 bases, with 11 bases spanning the gap. The CDR3 region has the DNA TGCAGCGTTGGGGTAGGGAGGGAGCAGTACTTC. This translates into CSVGVGREQYF.

The chain is built from TRBV6-5 and TRBJ1-3, with a weak D call TRBD1 (5 bases). With 2 bases removed from V and 1 base from J, the gap between germline ends came to 9 bases. Germline CDR1 reads MNHEY; CDR2 reads SVGAGI. CDR3 length: 15 residues. Here the CDR3 DNA reads TGTGCCAGCAGTTACGCGGGGGGTTCTGGAAACACCATATATTTT. It specifies CASSYAGGSGNTIYF.

V and J are TRBV20-1 and TRBJ2-7; D is ambiguous. The germline V gene has CDR1 DFQATT and CDR2 SNEGSKA (reference sequence). The CDR3 spans 15 residues. The V gene lost 6 bases and the J gene lost 4 bases, with 22 bases spanning the gap. The CDR3 loop is CSAQDRYHHRYEQYF. The CDR3 DNA sequence: TGCAGTGCCCAGGACCGCTACCACCACCGTTACGAGCAGTACTTC.

This clonotype was seen only a few times. J is TRBJ2-6 and V is TRBV9; D is ambiguous. Trimming stripped 2 bases from V and 2 bases from J, with 5 bases between. This CDR3 spans 14 amino acids. Germline V CDR1 and CDR2: SGDLS, YYNGEE. CDR3 DNA: TGTGCCAGCAGCGTTGGGGCTGGGGCCAACGTCCTGACTTTC. As protein: CASSVGAGANVLTF.

This chain joins TRBV12-3 or TRBV12-4 and TRBJ1-2, with no clear D. This CDR3 spans 13 amino acids. Trimming pared 6 bases from V and 4 bases from J, leaving 12 bases between. This CDR3 is CASRAAGGYGYTF. CDR3 sequence (DNA): TGTGCCAGCAGGGCCGCAGGTGGCTATGGCTACACCTTC.